This T cell receptor beta chain was observed in a study of breast tumors, draining lymph nodes, adjacent tissues. Study results and limitations: Findings are consistent with lymph node origin and intratumoral expansion of most tumor T cells. Tumor repertoires ranked between lymph nodes and nontumor tissue in diversity, with V and J gene preferences. Luminal-like breast cancer showed significantly higher tumor–nontumor repertoire similarity than basal-like.

Breast cancer patients provided tissue from their axillary draining lymph nodes. Notes on this clonotype: Antigen specificity is unknown.

The germline V gene encodes CDR1 SGHRS and CDR2 YFSETQ. This CDR3 is 15 amino acids long. V lost 1 base, J lost 6 bases, and 14 bases lay in between. TCRdb processed the multiplex PCR reads anew with MiXCR; each CDR3 protein has one entry. The table has approximately 170,000 distinct CDR3 sequences, approximately 33% seen once. The TCR comes from a female donor with breast cancer. Some clones in this sample may be carry-over from other donors' samples. The sequencing input was axillary lymph node tissue. V is TRBV5-1 and J is TRBJ1-5; D is uncertain. The CDR3 DNA reads as TGCGCCAGCAGCTTGAAAGGGTTTTATGGTCAGCCCCAGCATTTT. Protein sequence: CASSLKGFYGQPQHF. Full variable domain (rest looked up from reference TRBV5-1 and TRBJ1-5): KAGVTQTPRYLIKTRGQQVTLSCSPISGHRSVSWYQQTPGQGLQFLFEYFSETQRNKGNFPGRFSGRQFSNSRSEMNVSTLELGDSALYLCASSLKGFYGQPQHFGDGTRLSIL.